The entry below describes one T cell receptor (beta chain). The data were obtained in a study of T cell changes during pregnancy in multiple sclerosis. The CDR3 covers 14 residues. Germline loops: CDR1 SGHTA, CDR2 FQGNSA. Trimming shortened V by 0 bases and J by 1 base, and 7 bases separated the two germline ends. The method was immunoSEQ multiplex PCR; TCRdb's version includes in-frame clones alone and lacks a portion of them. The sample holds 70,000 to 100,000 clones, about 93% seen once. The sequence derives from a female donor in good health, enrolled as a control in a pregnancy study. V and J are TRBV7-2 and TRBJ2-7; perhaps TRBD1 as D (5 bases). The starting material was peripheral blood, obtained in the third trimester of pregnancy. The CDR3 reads CASSLAGDSYEQYF. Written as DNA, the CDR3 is TGTGCCAGCAGCTTAGCAGGGGATTCCTACGAGCAGTACTTC.